The following is a TCR beta chain sequence with its context. No conserved phenylalanine or tryptophan is present at the end of the CDR3, so a read error is the likely explanation. The DNA is left out, because the CDR3 cannot be placed on it with certainty; the CDR3 is given as TCRdb lists it. TCR beta VDJ and CDR3 were profiled, and genomic DNA was the template. Each CDR3 protein is one row after TCRdb ran MiXCR on the reads. The sample lists approximately 260,000 distinct CDR3 sequences; about 80% were seen once. These data come from a study of CD8+CD57+ T cells in acquired aplastic anemia. For sequencing, patients were chosen who had shown expansion of CD8+CD57+ cells by flow cytometry. Including both end residues, the CDR3 is 13 amino acids long. CDR1 is SGHVS, CDR2 FQNEAQ, per germline.

Input material: sorted CD4+, CD8+, or CD8+CD57+ T cells (not recorded which) from PBMCs. The chain combines TRBV7-8 with TRBJ2-7; the tabulated D call, TRBD1, remains unverified against the DNA. This TCR derives from a human donor with aplastic anemia. CDR3 loop: CASSLTGAQEPHD.